Listed below are T cell receptor beta chains from one sample, sequenced in a study of blood T cell repertoires in COVID-19. Only in-frame clones appear in the TCRdb table, and some are missing; sequencing was by immunoSEQ multiplex PCR. The sample shows fewer than 250,000 clones, around 85% of them seen only once. The sequencing sample was made of peripheral blood. These TCRs come from a woman in her forties or fifties with acute or convalescent COVID-19. Both conserved end residues are part of each CDR3. D genes are given only for firm matches.

TRBJ1-1,TRBV15,15,.,CATSDKGSMNTEAFF
TRBJ1-1,TRBV29-1,11,.,CSGQVSTEAFF
TRBJ1-1,TRBV30,12,TRBD1,CAWTPDRGQAFF
TRBJ1-5,TRBV19,16,.,CASRIWSRSNNQPQHF
TRBJ2-5,TRBV14,15,.,CASSQDRAGKETQYF
TRBJ2-3,TRBV7-8,14,TRBD2,CASSQGLGRDTQYF
TRBJ2-5,TRBV7-2,15,.,CASSDRGNGQETQYF
TRBJ1-3,TRBV14,15,TRBD1,CASSQDRSSGNTIYF
TRBJ1-6,TRBV5-1,13,TRBD1,CASSLGQGMGLHF
TRBJ1-1,TRBV3-1/TRBV3-2,12,.,CASSRAETEAFF
TRBJ1-5,TRBV2,16,TRBD1,CASSVDREQRNQPQHF
TRBJ1-3,TRBV2,15,.,CASSEQAFSGNTIYF
TRBJ1-3,TRBV6-1,14,.,CASSERGGGNTIYF
TRBJ1-1,TRBV10-1,13,.,CASSLGQNTEAFF
TRBJ2-7,TRBV7-2,14,.,CASSLSRASYEQYF
TRBJ2-1,TRBV3-1/TRBV3-2,13,.,CASRGLWRVEQFF
TRBJ2-1,TRBV2,14,TRBD1,CASSLDRGYNEQFF
TRBJ2-1,TRBV19,13,.,CASRPSSYNEQFF
TRBJ1-5,TRBV18,13,.,CASSPPQGQPQHF
TRBJ1-2,TRBV15,14,TRBD1,CATSPDREGYGYTF
TRBJ2-3,TRBV7-8,16,.,CASSLGGGGWTDTQYF
TRBJ2-7,TRBV6-5,12,TRBD1,CASSYGQGEMYF
TRBJ2-3,TRBV7-2,16,TRBD1,CASSLKGQGATNTQYF
TRBJ1-2,TRBV12-3/TRBV12-4,13,.,CASSLTGGAGYTF
TRBJ2-7,TRBV19,15,TRBD2,CASSWTSQTSYEQYF
TRBJ2-1,TRBV11-3,12,.,CASSLVSDEQFF
TRBJ2-7,TRBV19,14,TRBD1,CASSNRDRGYEQYF
TRBJ1-2,TRBV9,12,.,CASSASGEGYTF
TRBJ1-2,TRBV19,15,TRBD1,CASSGWSGGNYGYTF
TRBJ1-2,TRBV6-6,13,.,CASTSRGNYGYTF
TRBJ2-3,TRBV10-1,13,.,CGIVGGATDTQYF
TRBJ2-1,TRBV18,16,TRBD1,CASSPTGVIPNNEQFF
TRBJ2-4,TRBV5-8,15,.,CASSVRTVAKNIQYF
TRBJ1-4,TRBV28,15,.,CASSSPGGPEAKLFF
TRBJ2-1,TRBV5-5,15,.,CASYRRFDSYNEQFF
TRBJ2-5,TRBV5-4,14,.,CASSATGTGETQYF